The rows below give T cell receptor beta chains drawn from one sample of a study of T-cell reconstitution after alpha-beta-depleted transplantation in children. TCRdb ran MiXCR on the PCR reads and lists one entry per CDR3 protein. The top ten clones hold 25% to 30% of a sample with some 460,000 distinct CDR3 sequences, 15% to 20% of them seen once. This specimen was PBMCs, mostly from graft donor cells, taken 360 days after TCRalphabeta/CD19-depleted stem cell transplant. The receptors were gathered from a boy in the first two years of life who had a stem cell transplant for Wiskott-Aldrich syndrome, so the T cells may come from the graft donor. The CDR3 runs from the conserved cysteine through the conserved F or W. A row's size may be missing; if present it is once, few, many or a size class.

clone_size j_call v_call cdr3_aa
few TRBJ2-3 TRBV11-2 CASSLIPTGGPSRTDTQYF
. TRBJ2-1 TRBV20-1 CSASRLRGDYNEQFF
. TRBJ2-3 TRBV29-1 CSVEEQRGGALGTDTQYF
. TRBJ2-6 TRBV6-2/TRBV6-3 CASSYNFLFSGANVLTF
. TRBJ2-6 TRBV4-1 CASSQERRSGANVLTF
few TRBJ1-2 TRBV4-1 CASSQGRTMGLNYGYTF
few TRBJ2-3 TRBV10-3 CAIRGTILTDTQYF
. TRBJ2-3 TRBV9 CASSVGPPFPADTQYF
. TRBJ1-1 TRBV5-1 CASSRGPPNTEAFF
. TRBJ2-1 TRBV5-1 CASSPRTSGRANEQFF
. TRBJ2-5 TRBV12-3/TRBV12-4 CASSLTTSGRYLQETQYF
. TRBJ2-3 TRBV24-1 CATSDLTGGAGTDTQYF
. TRBJ2-5 TRBV5-1 CASSFIAPSGRWRETQYF
. TRBJ2-3 TRBV5-1 CASTGMRGQDTQYF
many TRBJ2-3 TRBV7-8 CASSLDLGDTQYF
few TRBJ2-1 TRBV7-8 CASSFRTGVDEQFF
few TRBJ1-2 TRBV5-1 CASSPNPGQGNYGYTF
few TRBJ2-2 TRBV10-3 CAISGTGQHTGELFF
many TRBJ2-1 TRBV29-1 CSVVRDRGHNEQFF
few TRBJ2-4 TRBV2 CASSELVIQYF
few TRBJ2-7 TRBV10-3 CAISGLTGSTYEQYF
. TRBJ2-1 TRBV5-1 CASSFSGPQEFF
. TRBJ2-3 TRBV24-1 CATSEPGLWADTQYF
. TRBJ2-2 TRBV12-3/TRBV12-4 CASSLGGGIEELFF
. TRBJ2-2 TRBV5-1 CASSPLPGRQGTGELFF
. TRBJ2-2 TRBV12-3/TRBV12-4 CASRIITGELFF
. TRBJ2-1 TRBV27 CASSLQLAFNEQFF
. TRBJ1-4 TRBV15 CATRAVGVDEKLFF
few TRBJ2-7 TRBV12-3/TRBV12-4 CASAILYEQYF
few TRBJ1-1 TRBV28 CASSLSGSTEAFF
. TRBJ2-6 TRBV5-1 CASSLRLGVLGISGANVLTF
few TRBJ2-5 TRBV3-1 CASSQDIYGYQETQYF
. TRBJ1-5 TRBV19 CASSISRGQGDQPQHF
. TRBJ2-1 TRBV20-1 CSASRLGRGNEQFF
. TRBJ2-1 TRBV18 CASSPLPRTYNEQFF
. TRBJ1-1 TRBV3-1 CASSRMTGNTEAFF
. TRBJ1-1 TRBV6-1 CAASTRWTEAFF
. TRBJ2-7 TRBV12-3/TRBV12-4 CASSLAGGAYEQYF
. TRBJ2-7 TRBV7-9 CASSFRTSDYEQYF
. TRBJ2-1 TRBV5-5 CASSLGRGLEQFF
. TRBJ2-4 TRBV5-1 CASSPLWLAKNIQYF
few TRBJ2-1 TRBV12-3/TRBV12-4 CASSFLSRGNEQFF
few TRBJ2-7 TRBV10-3 CAIHPAKPYEQYF
few TRBJ2-1 TRBV29-1 CSVPRGFYNEQFF